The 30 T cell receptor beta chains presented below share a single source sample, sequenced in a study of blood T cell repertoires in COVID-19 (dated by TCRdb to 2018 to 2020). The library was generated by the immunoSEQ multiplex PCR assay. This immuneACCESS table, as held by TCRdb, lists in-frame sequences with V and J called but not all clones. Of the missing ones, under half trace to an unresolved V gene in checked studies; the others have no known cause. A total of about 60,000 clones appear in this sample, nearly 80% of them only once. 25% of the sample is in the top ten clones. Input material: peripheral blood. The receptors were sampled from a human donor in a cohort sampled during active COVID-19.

The CDR3 region has the DNA TGCAGTGCTAGTATGCAGGGCGGAGAAAAACTGTTTTTT. Protein sequence: CSASMQGGEKLFF. The chain carries TRBV20-1 and TRBJ1-4, with D possibly matching TRBD1 (5 bases). The CDR3 is 13 residues long. The germline CDR1 and CDR2 sequences are DFQATT and SNEGSKA (reference sequence). Trimming took 3 bases from V and 8 from J, leaving 13 bases between them.

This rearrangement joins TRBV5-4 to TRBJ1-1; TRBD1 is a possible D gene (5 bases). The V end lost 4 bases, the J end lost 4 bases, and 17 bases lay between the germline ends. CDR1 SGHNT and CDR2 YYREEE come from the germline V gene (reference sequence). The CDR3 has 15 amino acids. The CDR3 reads CASSQGGGGVTEAFF. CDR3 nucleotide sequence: TGTGCCAGCAGCCAAGGTGGGGGGGGAGTCACTGAAGCTTTCTTT.

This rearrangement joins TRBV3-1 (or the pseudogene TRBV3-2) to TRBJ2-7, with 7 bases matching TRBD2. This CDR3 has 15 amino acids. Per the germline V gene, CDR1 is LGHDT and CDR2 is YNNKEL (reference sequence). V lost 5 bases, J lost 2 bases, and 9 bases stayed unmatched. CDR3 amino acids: CASSFSSGQPYEQYF. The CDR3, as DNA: TGTGCCAGCAGCTTCAGTAGCGGGCAGCCCTACGAGCAGTACTTC.

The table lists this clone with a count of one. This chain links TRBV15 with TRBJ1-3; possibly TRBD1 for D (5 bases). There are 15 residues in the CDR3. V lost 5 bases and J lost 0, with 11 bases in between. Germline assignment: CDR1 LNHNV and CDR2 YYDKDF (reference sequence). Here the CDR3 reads CATSPPQGSGNTIYF. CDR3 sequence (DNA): TGTGCCACCAGCCCTCCCCAGGGCTCTGGAAACACCATATATTTT.

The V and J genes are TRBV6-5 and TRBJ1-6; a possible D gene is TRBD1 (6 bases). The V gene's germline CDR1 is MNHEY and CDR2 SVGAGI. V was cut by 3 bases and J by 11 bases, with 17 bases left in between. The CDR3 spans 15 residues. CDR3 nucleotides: TGTGCCAGCAGTTATCCCGGGACACGATCACCACCCCTCCACTTT. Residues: CASSYPGTRSPPLHF.

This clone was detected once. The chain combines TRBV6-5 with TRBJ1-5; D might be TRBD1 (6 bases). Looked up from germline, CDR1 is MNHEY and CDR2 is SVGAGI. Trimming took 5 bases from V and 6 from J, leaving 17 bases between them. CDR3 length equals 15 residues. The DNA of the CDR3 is TGTGCCAGCAGTCCCCAGGGGTTTCAGGGTCAGCCCCAGCATTTT. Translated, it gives CASSPQGFQGQPQHF.

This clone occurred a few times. CDR3 in amino acids: CASSYGISGNQPQHF. The CDR3 DNA follows: TGTGCCAGCAGTTACGGCATCTCCGGCAATCAGCCCCAGCATTTT. This chain connects TRBV6-2 or TRBV6-3 to TRBJ1-5; D remains ambiguous. V was clipped by 2 bases and J by 2 bases, with 10 bases between them. The CDR3 is 15 amino acids. Germline V CDR1 and CDR2: MNHEY, SVGEGT.

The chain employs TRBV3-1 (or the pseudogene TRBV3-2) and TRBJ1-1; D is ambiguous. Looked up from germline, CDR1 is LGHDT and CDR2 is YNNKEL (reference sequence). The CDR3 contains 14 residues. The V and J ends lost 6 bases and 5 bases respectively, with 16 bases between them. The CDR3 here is CASSPAESGTEAFF. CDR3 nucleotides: TGTGCCAGCAGTCCGGCCGAATCGGGGACTGAAGCTTTCTTT.

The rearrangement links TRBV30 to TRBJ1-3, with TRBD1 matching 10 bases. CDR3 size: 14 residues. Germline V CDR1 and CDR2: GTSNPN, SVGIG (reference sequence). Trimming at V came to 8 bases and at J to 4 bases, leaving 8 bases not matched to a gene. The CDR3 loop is CAAAGTGVGNTIYF. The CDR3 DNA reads TGTGCCGCGGCCGGGACAGGGGTAGGAAACACCATATATTTT. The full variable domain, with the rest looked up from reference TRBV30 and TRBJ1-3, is SQTIHQWPATLVQPVGSPLSLECTVEGTSNPNLYWYRQAAGRGLQLLFYSVGIGQISSEVPQNLSASRPQDRQFILSSKKLLLSDSGFYLCAAAGTGVGNTIYFGEGSWLTVV.

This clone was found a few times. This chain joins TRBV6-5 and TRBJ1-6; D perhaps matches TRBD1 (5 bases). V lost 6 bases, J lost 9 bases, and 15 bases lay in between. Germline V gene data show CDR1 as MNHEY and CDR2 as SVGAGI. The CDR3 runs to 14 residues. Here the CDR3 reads CASRVPGYGSPLHF. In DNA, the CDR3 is TGTGCCAGCAGGGTTCCAGGGTATGGTTCACCCCTCCACTTT.

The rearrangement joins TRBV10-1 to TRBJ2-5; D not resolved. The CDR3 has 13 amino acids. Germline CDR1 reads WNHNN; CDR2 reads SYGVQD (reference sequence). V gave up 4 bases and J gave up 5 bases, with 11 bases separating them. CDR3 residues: CASSGQRIETQYF. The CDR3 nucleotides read TGCGCCAGCAGTGGGCAGAGGATCGAGACCCAGTACTTC.

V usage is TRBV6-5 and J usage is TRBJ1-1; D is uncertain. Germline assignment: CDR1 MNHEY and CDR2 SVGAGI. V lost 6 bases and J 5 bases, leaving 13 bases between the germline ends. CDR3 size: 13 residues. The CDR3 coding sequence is TGTGCCAGCAGCCGGCGGCAGAGAACTGAAGCTTTCTTT. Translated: CASSRRQRTEAFF.

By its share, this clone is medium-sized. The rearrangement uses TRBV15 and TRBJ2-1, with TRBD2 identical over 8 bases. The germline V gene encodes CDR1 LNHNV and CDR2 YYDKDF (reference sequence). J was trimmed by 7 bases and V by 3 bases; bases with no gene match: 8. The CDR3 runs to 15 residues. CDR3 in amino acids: CATSSYGTSRNEQFF. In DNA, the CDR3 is TGTGCCACCAGCAGTTACGGGACTAGTCGTAATGAGCAGTTCTTC.

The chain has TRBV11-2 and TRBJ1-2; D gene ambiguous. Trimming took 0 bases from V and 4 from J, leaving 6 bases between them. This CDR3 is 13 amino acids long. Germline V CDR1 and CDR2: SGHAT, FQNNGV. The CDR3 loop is CASSLDGSYGYTF. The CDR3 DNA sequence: TGTGCCAGCAGCTTAGACGGTAGCTATGGCTACACCTTC.

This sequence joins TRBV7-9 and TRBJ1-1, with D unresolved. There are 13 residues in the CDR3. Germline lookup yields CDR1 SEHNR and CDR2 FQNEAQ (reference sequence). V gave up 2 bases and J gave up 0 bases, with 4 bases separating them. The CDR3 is CASSLYMNTEAFF. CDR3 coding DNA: TGTGCCAGCAGCTTATACATGAACACTGAAGCTTTCTTT.

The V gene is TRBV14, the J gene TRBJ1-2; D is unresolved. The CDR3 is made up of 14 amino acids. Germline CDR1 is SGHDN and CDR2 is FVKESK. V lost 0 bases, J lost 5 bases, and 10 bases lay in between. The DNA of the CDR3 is TGTGCCAGCAGCCAAGACACCCCGAGGTATGGCTACACCTTC. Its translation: CASSQDTPRYGYTF.

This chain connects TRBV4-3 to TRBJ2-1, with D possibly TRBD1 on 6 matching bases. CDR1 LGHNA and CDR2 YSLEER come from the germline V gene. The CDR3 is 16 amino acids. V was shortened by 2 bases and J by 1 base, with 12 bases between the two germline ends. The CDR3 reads CASSQSYRESYNEQFF. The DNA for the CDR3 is TGCGCCAGCAGCCAATCCTACAGGGAGTCCTACAATGAGCAGTTCTTC.

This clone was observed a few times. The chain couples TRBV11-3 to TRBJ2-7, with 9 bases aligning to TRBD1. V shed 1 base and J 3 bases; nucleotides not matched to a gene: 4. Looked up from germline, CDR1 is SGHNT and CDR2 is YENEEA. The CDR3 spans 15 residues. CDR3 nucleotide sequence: TGTGCCAGCAGCTTAGGTGGGACAGGGAACTACGAGCAGTACTTC. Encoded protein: CASSLGGTGNYEQYF.

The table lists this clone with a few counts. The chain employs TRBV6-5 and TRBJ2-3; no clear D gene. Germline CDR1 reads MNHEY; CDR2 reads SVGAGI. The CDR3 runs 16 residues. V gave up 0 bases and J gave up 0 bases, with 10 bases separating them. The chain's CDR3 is CASSYSRDTSTDTQYF. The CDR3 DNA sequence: TGTGCCAGCAGTTACTCCCGCGATACTAGCACAGATACGCAGTATTTT.

CDR3 in DNA: TGCGCCAGTCGGAGACAGGGGGCTGGAAACACCATATATTTT. This translates into CASRRQGAGNTIYF. This chain links TRBV5-1 with TRBJ1-3; 9 nucleotides line up with TRBD1. J gave up 2 bases and V 8 bases, and 5 bases lay outside the gene matches. Germline V gene lookup returns CDR1 SGHRS and CDR2 YFSETQ. The CDR3 is made up of 14 amino acids.

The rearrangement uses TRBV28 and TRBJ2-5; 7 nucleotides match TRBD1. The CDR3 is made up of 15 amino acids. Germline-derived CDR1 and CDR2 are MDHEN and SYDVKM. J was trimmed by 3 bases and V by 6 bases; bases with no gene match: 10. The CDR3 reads CASSNRQGMKETQYF. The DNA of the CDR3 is TGTGCCAGCAGCAACCGACAGGGTATGAAAGAGACCCAGTACTTC.

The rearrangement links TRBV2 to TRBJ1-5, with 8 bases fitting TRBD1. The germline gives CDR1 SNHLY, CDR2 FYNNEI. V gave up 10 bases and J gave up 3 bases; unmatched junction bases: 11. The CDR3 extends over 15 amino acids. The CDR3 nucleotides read TGTGCCACCATGGGGGACAGGACGTCCAATCAGCCCCAGCATTTT. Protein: CATMGDRTSNQPQHF.

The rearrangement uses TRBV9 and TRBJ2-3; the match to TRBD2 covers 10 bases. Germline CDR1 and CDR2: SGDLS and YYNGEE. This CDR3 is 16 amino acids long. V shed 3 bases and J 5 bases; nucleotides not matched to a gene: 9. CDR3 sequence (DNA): TGTGCCAGCAGCGAAGGTACGGCTAGCGGGAGAGATACGCAGTATTTT. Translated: CASSEGTASGRDTQYF.

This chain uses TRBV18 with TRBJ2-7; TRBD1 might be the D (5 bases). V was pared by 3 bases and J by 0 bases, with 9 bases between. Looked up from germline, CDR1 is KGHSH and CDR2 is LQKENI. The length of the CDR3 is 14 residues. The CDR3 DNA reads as TGTGCCAGCTCACCTTTGGACAACTCCTACGAGCAGTACTTC. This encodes CASSPLDNSYEQYF.

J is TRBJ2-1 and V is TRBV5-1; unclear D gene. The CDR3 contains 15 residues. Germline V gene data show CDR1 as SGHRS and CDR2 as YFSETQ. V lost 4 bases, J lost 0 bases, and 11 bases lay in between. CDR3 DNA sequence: TGCGCCAGCAGCACCGACACAAGCTCCTACAATGAGCAGTTCTTC. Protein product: CASSTDTSSYNEQFF.

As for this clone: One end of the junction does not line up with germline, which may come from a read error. The CDR3 region has the DNA TGTGCCAGCAGTGAAGCCGGGTTGGGACAGGGTAGAGCCAACTTC. Translation: CASSEAGLGQGRANF. The V call is TRBV6-1, the J call TRBJ2-7, with TRBD1 identical over 9 bases. CDR1 is MNHNS, CDR2 SASEGT, per germline. The CDR3 is 15 residues long.

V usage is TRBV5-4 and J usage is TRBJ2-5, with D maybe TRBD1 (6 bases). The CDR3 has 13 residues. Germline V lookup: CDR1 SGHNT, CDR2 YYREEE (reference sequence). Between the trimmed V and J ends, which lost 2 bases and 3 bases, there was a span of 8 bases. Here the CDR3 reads CASSLQGEETQYF. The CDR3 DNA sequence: TGTGCCAGCAGCTTACAGGGAGAAGAGACCCAGTACTTC. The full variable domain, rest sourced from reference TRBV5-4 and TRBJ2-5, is ETGVTQSPTHLIKTRGQQVTLRCSSQSGHNTVSWYQQALGQGPQFIFQYYREEENGRGNFPPRFSGLQFPNYSSELNVNALELDDSALYLCASSLQGEETQYFGPGTRLLVL.

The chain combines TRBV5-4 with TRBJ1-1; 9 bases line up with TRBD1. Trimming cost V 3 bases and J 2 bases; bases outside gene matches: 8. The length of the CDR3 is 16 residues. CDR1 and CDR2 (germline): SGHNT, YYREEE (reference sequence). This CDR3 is CASSWDRDLRNTEAFF. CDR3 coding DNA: TGTGCCAGCAGCTGGGACAGGGATCTTAGAAACACTGAAGCTTTCTTT.

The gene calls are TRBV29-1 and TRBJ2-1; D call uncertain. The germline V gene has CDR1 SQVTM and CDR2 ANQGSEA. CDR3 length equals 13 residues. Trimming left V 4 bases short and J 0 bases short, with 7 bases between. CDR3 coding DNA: TGCAGCGTTGGCGAAAGCTCCTACAATGAGCAGTTCTTC. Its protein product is CSVGESSYNEQFF.

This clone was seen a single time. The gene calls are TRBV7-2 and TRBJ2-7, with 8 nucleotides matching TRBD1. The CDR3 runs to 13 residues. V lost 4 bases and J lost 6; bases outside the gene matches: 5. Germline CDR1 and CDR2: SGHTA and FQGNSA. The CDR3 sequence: CASSSDRAVEQYF. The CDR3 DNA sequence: TGTGCCAGCAGCTCGGACAGGGCTGTCGAGCAGTACTTC.